These 30 T cell receptor beta chains share one sample of origin, sequenced in a study of cytomegalovirus exposure and HLA in healthy donors. The PCR ran on 60 Vbeta and 13 Jbeta primers. TCRdb keeps only in-frame clones here, not all; method: immunoSEQ multiplex PCR. The sample consists of around 150,000 clones, roughly 85% of them appearing once. The sequenced sample consisted of PBMCs. All receptors come from a man in his forties in good health and CMV-seropositive.

This chain joins TRBV5-1 and TRBJ2-1; 9 positions match TRBD2. CDR3 size: 16 residues. V shed 4 bases and J 4 bases; nucleotides not matched to a gene: 9. Germline loops: CDR1 SGHRS, CDR2 YFSETQ. This chain's CDR3 is CASSRSGRSVYNEQFF. CDR3 bases: TGCGCCAGCAGCCGTAGCGGGAGAAGTGTTTACAATGAGCAGTTCTTC.

The CDR3 here is CASSLARGLAGDNEQFF. CDR3 coding DNA: TGCGCCAGCAGCTTGGCCCGGGGACTAGCGGGAGACAATGAGCAGTTCTTC. The chain couples TRBV5-1 to TRBJ2-1; 14 nucleotides agree with TRBD2. V shed 0 bases, J shed 5 bases, and the junction held 4 bases outside the gene matches. Germline CDR1 is SGHRS and CDR2 is YFSETQ. This CDR3 is built from 17 residues.

This chain joins TRBV6-1 and TRBJ2-1, with 10 bases identical to TRBD2. V was clipped by 0 bases and J by 9 bases; unmatched bases: 17. Germline CDR1 reads MNHNS; CDR2 reads SASEGT. This CDR3 is built from 19 residues. The CDR3 sequence: CASSEAPLVLAGESAEQFF. The DNA for the CDR3 is TGTGCCAGCAGTGAAGCTCCGCTTGTTCTAGCGGGAGAATCCGCTGAGCAGTTCTTC.

The chain carries TRBV10-3 and TRBJ2-3; 8 bases agree with TRBD2. This CDR3 contains 16 residues. Germline V gene data show CDR1 as ENHRY and CDR2 as SYGVKD. The V gene end was trimmed by 4 bases and the J gene end by 4 bases; junction bases not matched to a gene: 10. The CDR3 coding sequence is TGTGCCATCAGTGGGGGTCTGGCGGGAGGCTCAGATACGCAGTATTTT. This gives the protein CAISGGLAGGSDTQYF.

CDR3 bases: TGCGCCAGCAGTCGATGGGGGACAGATGAGTCAGATACGCAGTATTTT. It translates to CASSRWGTDESDTQYF. The chain couples TRBV10-2 to TRBJ2-3; 7 bases line up with TRBD1. The junction had 12 bases not matched to a gene; V was cut back by 5 bases and J by 4 bases. The CDR3 is made up of 16 amino acids. The V gene's germline CDR1 is WSHSY and CDR2 SAAADI.

The rearrangement joins TRBV5-1 to TRBJ2-7; a possible D gene is TRBD2 (5 bases). V lost 3 bases and J lost 3, with 13 bases in between. There are 14 residues in the CDR3. Germline CDR1 SGHRS, CDR2 YFSETQ. The CDR3 region is CASSWTVGGYEQYF. The CDR3 DNA follows: TGCGCCAGCAGCTGGACCGTTGGAGGCTACGAGCAGTACTTC.

This sequence joins TRBV18 and TRBJ2-7, with 8 nucleotides matching TRBD2. Germline loops: CDR1 KGHSH, CDR2 LQKENI. The J segment lost 4 bases and the V segment lost 4 bases, leaving 6 bases of the junction unmatched. The length of the CDR3 is 14 residues. CDR3 protein: CASSLAGMSYEQYF. The CDR3, as DNA: TGTGCCAGCTCACTAGCGGGAATGTCTTACGAGCAGTACTTC.

V gene TRBV5-1 combines with J gene TRBJ2-7; possible D gene TRBD2, 6 bases. The length of the CDR3 is 15 residues. Trimming shortened V by 1 base and J by 5 bases, and 16 bases separated the two germline ends. CDR1 is SGHRS and CDR2 is YFSETQ in the germline V gene. The CDR3, as DNA: TGCGCCAGCAGCTTGACCGGGGAGGACTGGAACGAGCAGTACTTC. It translates to CASSLTGEDWNEQYF.

The chain employs TRBV9 and TRBJ2-5; D is possibly TRBD1 (5 bases). The germline V and J ends were trimmed by 2 bases and 4 bases, with 9 bases remaining between them. The CDR3 loop spans 13 amino acids. Germline-derived CDR1 and CDR2 are SGDLS and YYNGEE. CDR3 bases: TGTGCCAGCAGCGTCGGACACTTAGAGACCCAGTACTTC. The encoded protein is CASSVGHLETQYF. Full variable domain (rest looked up from reference TRBV9 and TRBJ2-5): DSGVTQTPKHLITATGQRVTLRCSPRSGDLSVYWYQQSLDQGLQFLIQYYNGEERAKGNILERFSAQQFPDLHSELNLSSLELGDSALYFCASSVGHLETQYFGPGTRLLVL.

The rearrangement uses TRBV30 and TRBJ2-7; TRBD2 is a possible D gene (5 bases). CDR3 length: 12 amino acids. Per germline, CDR1 GTSNPN and CDR2 SVGIG (reference sequence). V lost 2 bases to trimming and J lost 2 bases, with 7 bases between them. CDR3 loop: CAWSRETYEQYF. In DNA form, the CDR3 reads TGTGCCTGGAGTCGGGAAACCTACGAGCAGTACTTC.

This clone has only one observation. The V and J genes are TRBV6-1 and TRBJ1-4, with no clear D. Germline V gene lookup returns CDR1 MNHNS and CDR2 SASEGT. V was pared by 7 bases and J by 8 bases, with 17 bases between. This CDR3 is built from 14 residues. CDR3 loop: CASITTGFGEKLFF. DNA of the CDR3: TGTGCCAGCATTACGACTGGGTTTGGGGAAAAACTGTTTTTT.

CDR3 DNA sequence: TGTGCCAGTAGTATCCCGACAGGGATAAGGTATGGCTACACCTTC. This gives the protein CASSIPTGIRYGYTF. V usage is TRBV19 and J usage is TRBJ1-2; TRBD1 aligns across 7 bases. The CDR3 has 15 residues. V lost 3 bases to trimming and J lost 5 bases; unmatched junction nucleotides: 9. Germline CDR1 reads LNHDA; CDR2 reads SQIVND (reference sequence).

In its sample, this clone was seen a few times. V gene TRBV2 combines with J gene TRBJ2-7; perhaps TRBD1 as D (5 bases). The CDR3 totals 12 residues. V gave up 5 bases and J gave up 4 bases, with 9 bases separating them. Germline V gene sequence: CDR1 SNHLY, CDR2 FYNNEI. The CDR3 loop reads CASSLQAYEQYF. The CDR3 coding sequence is TGTGCCAGCAGTCTACAGGCGTACGAGCAGTACTTC.

The chain combines TRBV30 with TRBJ2-7, with 11 bases aligning to TRBD1. Germline CDR1 and CDR2: GTSNPN and SVGIG (reference sequence). Germline trimming cut 2 bases from V and 7 bases from J; bases unmatched to any gene: 10. The CDR3 covers 15 residues. This CDR3 reads CAWSPGDRGTWEQYF. The CDR3 DNA follows: TGTGCCTGGAGTCCTGGGGACAGGGGGACTTGGGAGCAGTACTTC.

CDR3 region: CASSAGAGQKKLFF. The CDR3, as DNA: TGTGCCAGCAGCGCCGGGGCAGGACAGAAAAAACTGTTTTTT. The rearrangement links TRBV6-1 to TRBJ1-4; possible D gene TRBD1, 6 bases. The V and J ends lost 6 bases and 9 bases respectively, with 17 bases between them. CDR3 size: 14 residues. Germline lookup yields CDR1 MNHNS and CDR2 SASEGT.

V usage is TRBV4-2 and J usage is TRBJ1-1, with unresolved D. V was clipped by 1 base and J by 2 bases, with 8 bases between them. This CDR3 has 14 residues. Germline-derived CDR1 and CDR2 are LGHNA and YNFKEQ. The CDR3 loop is CASSQVSTNTEAFF. Here the CDR3 DNA reads TGTGCCAGCAGCCAAGTGAGCACCAACACTGAAGCTTTCTTT.

This chain links TRBV9 with TRBJ1-1; 9 nucleotides agree with TRBD1. V lost 4 bases, J lost 1 base, and 8 bases stayed unmatched. Germline CDR1 is SGDLS and CDR2 is YYNGEE. The CDR3 runs to 16 residues. CDR3 coding DNA: TGTGCCAGCAGCAGGGCGGGACAGGGCACGAACACTGAAGCTTTCTTT. Protein product: CASSRAGQGTNTEAFF.

This chain links TRBV19 with TRBJ2-2; TRBD1 might be the D (6 bases). Trimming pared 1 base from V and 7 bases from J, leaving 7 bases between. This CDR3 region has 13 residues. Germline loops: CDR1 LNHDA, CDR2 SQIVND (reference sequence). The DNA of the CDR3 is TGTGCCAGTAGTATAGGAGGGGGCGGGGAGCTGTTTTTT. Residues: CASSIGGGGELFF.

The chain has TRBV28 and TRBJ1-6; D gene uncertain. V shed 8 bases and J shed 0 bases, with 11 bases lying between them. The CDR3 has 15 residues. Looked up from germline, CDR1 is MDHEN and CDR2 is SYDVKM. For the CDR3, the DNA is TGTGCCAGCCACTACGAAAGCTCCTATAATTCACCCCTCCACTTT. Translated, it gives CASHYESSYNSPLHF.

The chain is built from TRBV19 and TRBJ1-1; D possibly corresponds to TRBD1 (6 bases). CDR1 LNHDA and CDR2 SQIVND come from the germline V gene (reference sequence). Deletions cut 9 bases from V and 7 bases from J, with 15 bases between. This CDR3 spans 12 amino acids. The CDR3: CASSKDSSEAFF. CDR3 nucleotide sequence: TGTGCCAGCTCAAAGGACAGCAGTGAAGCTTTCTTT.

V gene TRBV28 combines with J gene TRBJ2-7; 13 nucleotides agree with TRBD2. The CDR3 is 14 residues long. Trimming took 6 bases from V and 6 from J; bases not matched to a gene: 5. Germline-derived CDR1 and CDR2 are MDHEN and SYDVKM. The CDR3 region has the DNA TGTGCCAGCAGCGACGGACTAGCGGGAGTCGAGCAGTACTTC. It is translated as CASSDGLAGVEQYF.

The rearrangement links TRBV5-1 to TRBJ2-5, with D uncertain. The DNA end is more similar to TRBJ2-7, so the J call may be wrong. The CDR3 extends over 15 amino acids. Germline CDR1 and CDR2: SGHRS and YFSETQ. CDR3 in DNA: TGCGCCAGCAGCTTGGTTGGGCCTAGCTCCTACGAGCAGTACTTC. Translation gives CASSLVGPSSYEQYF.

The chain carries TRBV2 and TRBJ2-7; 10 bases are a match to TRBD2. J gave up 5 bases and V 3 bases, and 4 bases lay outside the gene matches. The length of the CDR3 is 14 residues. Germline loops: CDR1 SNHLY, CDR2 FYNNEI. CDR3 loop: CASSELAGEHEQYF. DNA for the CDR3: TGTGCCAGCAGTGAGCTAGCGGGAGAGCACGAGCAGTACTTC. Supplemented by reference TRBV2 and TRBJ2-7, the full variable domain reads EPEVTQTPSHQVTQMGQEVILRCVPISNHLYFYWYRQILGQKVEFLVSFYNNEISEKSEIFDDQFSVERPDGSNFTLKIRSTKLEDSAMYFCASSELAGEHEQYFGPGTRLTVT.

V is TRBV30 and J is TRBJ2-4; D is uncertain. The CDR3 consists of 13 residues. CDR1 and CDR2 (germline): GTSNPN, SVGIG (reference sequence). Here the CDR3 DNA reads TGTGCATTTGCGAGGTTGGCCAAAAACATTCAGTACTTC. Translation: CAFARLAKNIQYF.

The gene calls are TRBV11-1 and TRBJ1-1, with 9 bases matching TRBD1. This CDR3 comprises 15 residues. The germline V gene encodes CDR1 SGHAT and CDR2 FQDESV (reference sequence). After removal of 3 bases from V and 1 base from J, the junction contained 3 bases not matched to a gene. CDR3 DNA sequence: TGTGCCAGCAGCTTTATGGGACAGGGGAACACTGAAGCTTTCTTT. It encodes CASSFMGQGNTEAFF.

The chain is built from TRBV19 and TRBJ2-1; 8 positions match TRBD1. CDR1 LNHDA and CDR2 SQIVND come from the germline V gene (reference sequence). The trim removed 8 bases at V and 5 bases at J, leaving 8 bases unmatched. This CDR3 has 14 amino acids. CDR3 coding DNA: TGTGCCAGTGGTCCAGGGGGCTACAACAATGAGCAGTTCTTC. Its protein is CASGPGGYNNEQFF.

V gene TRBV27 combines with J gene TRBJ1-2; TRBD1 aligns across 8 bases. Per the germline V gene, CDR1 is MNHEY and CDR2 is SMNVEV (reference sequence). This CDR3 region has 13 residues. Germline trimming cut 8 bases from V and 5 bases from J; bases unmatched to any gene: 7. This CDR3 reads CASGQGWGYGYTF. Written as DNA, the CDR3 is TGTGCCAGCGGACAGGGATGGGGGTATGGCTACACCTTC.

This chain uses TRBV19 with TRBJ2-1; D possibly corresponds to TRBD2 (7 bases). There are 14 residues in the CDR3. V was pared by 4 bases and J by 10 bases, with 17 bases between. From germline, CDR1 is LNHDA and CDR2 SQIVND (reference sequence). CDR3 DNA sequence: TGTGCCAGTAGTAAGGGGGAGGGCCTGAGGGAGCAGTTCTTC. This gives the protein CASSKGEGLREQFF.

This rearrangement joins TRBV7-9 to TRBJ2-3; D ambiguous. There are 16 residues in the CDR3. V lost 1 base and J 1 base, leaving 12 bases between the germline ends. Per the germline V gene, CDR1 is SEHNR and CDR2 is FQNEAQ (reference sequence). The CDR3 coding sequence is TGTGCCAGCAGCTTAGGTCAGGCCTATGGCACAGATACGCAGTATTTT. Protein: CASSLGQAYGTDTQYF.

This clone was seen only once. V and J are TRBV28 and TRBJ1-5; unclear D gene. CDR1 MDHEN and CDR2 SYDVKM come from the germline V gene. The CDR3 is 14 residues long. The V gene lost 1 base and the J gene lost 7 bases, with 11 bases spanning the gap. CDR3 protein: CASSLSITGQPQHF. The DNA for the CDR3 is TGTGCCAGCAGTTTATCAATAACGGGGCAGCCCCAGCATTTT.